This TCR beta chain was documented in a study of T cells in localized non-small cell lung cancer. TCRdb's copy holds only in-frame clones and misses some; the assay was immunoSEQ multiplex PCR. The sample carries roughly 66,000 clones, roughly nine tenths recorded once. Findings and caveats of the study: Adjacent lung exhibited a median of about 57 among the 100 most abundant tumor clones. Uninvolved neighboring lung showed the greatest T cell clonality, exceeding tumor. Elevated circulating T cell density in blood was associated with longer overall survival. Only one tumor region was sequenced, so heterogeneity remains possible.

In regard to this clone: Its antigen remains unknown.

Trimming stripped 4 bases from V and 9 bases from J, with 16 bases between. This CDR3 is built from 14 residues. Per the germline V gene, CDR1 is MNHEY and CDR2 is SVGAGI. The source material was peripheral blood, sampled before any cancer treatment. The chain recombines TRBV6-5 with TRBJ2-1, with unresolved D. The TCR comes from a woman aged 35 to 69 with stage I lung adenocarcinoma. CDR3 in DNA: TGTGCCAGCAGTTCGTCTTTTGAGCTTGGTGAGCAGTTCTTC. This translates into CASSSSFELGEQFF.